These T cell receptor beta chains were read from a single sample in a study of blood T cell repertoires in COVID-19. The repertoire was sequenced with immunoSEQ multiplex PCR; TCRdb's copy has only in-frame clones and lacks some. In the table there are a few hundred thousand clones, roughly 90% of which are singletons. Specimen: PBMCs or T cells enriched from blood (not recorded which). The receptors were sampled from a woman aged 40-49 years who had recovered from COVID-19. CDR3s include the opening cysteine and the closing phenylalanine or tryptophan. The D gene is left open where the match is weak. Rows may omit the clone size; those that give it use once, few, many or a size class.

V gene: TRBV7-2; clone size: -; J gene: TRBJ2-1; D gene: -; CDR3 protein: CASSTRTTSNEQFF; CDR3 DNA: TGTGCCAGCAGCACTAGGACTACATCCAATGAGCAGTTCTTC
V gene: TRBV27; clone size: -; J gene: TRBJ1-5; D gene: -; CDR3 protein: CASSLSRLQPQHF; CDR3 DNA: TGTGCCAGCAGTTTGTCCCGACTTCAGCCCCAGCATTTT
V gene: TRBV27; clone size: few; J gene: TRBJ2-2; D gene: -; CDR3 protein: CASSPFGPHVTGELFF; CDR3 DNA: TGTGCCAGCAGTCCCTTTGGGCCTCATGTAACCGGGGAGCTGTTTTTT
V gene: TRBV29-1; clone size: -; J gene: TRBJ2-2; D gene: -; CDR3 protein: CSVRSGELFF; CDR3 DNA: TGCAGCGTTCGGTCCGGGGAGCTGTTTTTT
V gene: TRBV4-2; clone size: -; J gene: TRBJ2-1; D gene: TRBD2; CDR3 protein: CASSSHGLAGGEQFF; CDR3 DNA: TGTGCCAGCAGCTCCCACGGACTAGCGGGAGGTGAGCAGTTCTTC
V gene: TRBV13; clone size: once; J gene: TRBJ2-7; D gene: -; CDR3 protein: CASSSFSSYEQYF; CDR3 DNA: TGTGCCAGCAGCTCATTCAGCTCCTACGAGCAGTACTTC
V gene: TRBV7-2; clone size: -; J gene: TRBJ2-3; D gene: TRBD2; CDR3 protein: CASSPSLAGGPGDTQYF; CDR3 DNA: TGTGCCAGCAGCCCATCCCTAGCGGGAGGGCCTGGAGATACGCAGTATTTT
V gene: TRBV14; clone size: -; J gene: TRBJ1-4; D gene: TRBD1; CDR3 protein: CASSRDAGGAEKLFF; CDR3 DNA: TGTGCCAGCAGCCGCGACGCAGGGGGCGCAGAAAAACTGTTTTTT
V gene: TRBV6-2/TRBV6-3; clone size: few; J gene: TRBJ1-2; D gene: TRBD1; CDR3 protein: CASSSHPTGGAYGYTF; CDR3 DNA: TGTGCCAGCAGTTCCCACCCCACAGGGGGCGCCTATGGCTACACCTTC
V gene: TRBV2; clone size: few; J gene: TRBJ1-5; D gene: -; CDR3 protein: CASSRYSYNQPQHF; CDR3 DNA: TGTGCCAGCAGTCGATACAGCTACAATCAGCCCCAGCATTTT
V gene: TRBV7-9; clone size: -; J gene: TRBJ1-4; D gene: -; CDR3 protein: CASSLGGSEKLFF; CDR3 DNA: TGTGCCAGCAGCCTAGGAGGGAGTGAAAAACTGTTTTTT
V gene: TRBV19; clone size: -; J gene: TRBJ2-1; D gene: TRBD2; CDR3 protein: CASSIGLAGGYNEQFF; CDR3 DNA: TGTGCCAGTAGTATCGGACTAGCGGGAGGGTACAATGAGCAGTTCTTC
V gene: TRBV7-7; clone size: -; J gene: TRBJ2-3; D gene: TRBD2; CDR3 protein: CASSPLAGSSTDTQYF; CDR3 DNA: TGTGCCAGCAGCCCCTTAGCGGGAAGTAGCACAGATACGCAGTATTTT
V gene: TRBV21-1; clone size: -; J gene: TRBJ2-3; D gene: -; CDR3 protein: CASSHRWGREGDTQYF; CDR3 DNA: TGTGCCAGCAGCCACCGTTGGGGGCGGGAGGGAGATACGCAGTATTTT
V gene: TRBV2; clone size: -; J gene: TRBJ1-4; D gene: TRBD1; CDR3 protein: CASKGTGAEKLFF; CDR3 DNA: TGTGCCAGCAAAGGGACAGGGGCTGAAAAACTGTTTTTT
V gene: TRBV19; clone size: -; J gene: TRBJ1-1; D gene: TRBD1; CDR3 protein: CASKGQGSTEAFF; CDR3 DNA: TGTGCCAGCAAGGGACAGGGGAGCACTGAAGCTTTCTTT
V gene: TRBV6-5; clone size: -; J gene: TRBJ1-2; D gene: -; CDR3 protein: CASSYSRSYGYTF; CDR3 DNA: TGTGCCAGCAGTTACTCGCGGAGCTATGGCTACACCTTC
V gene: TRBV12-5; clone size: -; J gene: TRBJ1-6; D gene: -; CDR3 protein: CASGSVLASADNSPLHF; CDR3 DNA: TGTGCTAGTGGCTCCGTTTTAGCCAGCGCAGATAATTCACCCCTCCACTTT
V gene: TRBV5-1; clone size: once; J gene: TRBJ1-2; D gene: TRBD1; CDR3 protein: CASSLRTGVTYGYTF; CDR3 DNA: TGCGCCAGCAGCCTGAGGACAGGGGTGACCTATGGCTACACCTTC
V gene: TRBV7-6; clone size: few; J gene: TRBJ1-1; D gene: -; CDR3 protein: CASSLSDWGVNTEAFF; CDR3 DNA: TGTGCCAGCAGCTTGTCGGATTGGGGGGTGAACACTGAAGCTTTCTTT
V gene: TRBV3-1/TRBV3-2; clone size: -; J gene: TRBJ2-1; D gene: TRBD2; CDR3 protein: CASSLWTSGHRYNEQFF; CDR3 DNA: TGTGCCAGCAGCCTGTGGACTAGCGGACACAGATACAATGAGCAGTTCTTC
V gene: TRBV29-1; clone size: -; J gene: TRBJ1-2; D gene: -; CDR3 protein: CSVEDRGVNYGYTF; CDR3 DNA: TGCAGCGTTGAAGACAGGGGCGTTAACTATGGCTACACCTTC
V gene: TRBV5-1; clone size: -; J gene: TRBJ2-2; D gene: TRBD2; CDR3 protein: CASREPSGTGELFF; CDR3 DNA: TGCGCCAGCAGGGAACCTAGCGGCACCGGGGAGCTGTTTTTT
V gene: TRBV7-2; clone size: once; J gene: TRBJ2-7; D gene: -; CDR3 protein: CASSLALASEQYF; CDR3 DNA: TGTGCCAGCAGCTTAGCACTAGCCAGCGAGCAGTACTTC
V gene: TRBV6-2/TRBV6-3; clone size: -; J gene: TRBJ1-2; D gene: -; CDR3 protein: CASSKTTNYGYTF; CDR3 DNA: TGTGCCAGCAGTAAGACAACTAACTATGGCTACACCTTC
V gene: TRBV12-3/TRBV12-4; clone size: once; J gene: TRBJ1-2; D gene: TRBD1; CDR3 protein: CASTDRGAGYTF; CDR3 DNA: TGTGCCAGCACCGACAGGGGAGCCGGCTACACCTTC
V gene: TRBV7-9; clone size: once; J gene: TRBJ2-7; D gene: TRBD1; CDR3 protein: CASSSYRGTHEQYF; CDR3 DNA: TGTGCCAGCAGCTCCTACAGGGGTACCCACGAGCAGTACTTC
V gene: TRBV7-2; clone size: few; J gene: TRBJ2-3; D gene: TRBD2; CDR3 protein: CASRSGSWDTQYF; CDR3 DNA: TGTGCCAGCAGAAGCGGGAGTTGGGATACGCAGTATTTT
V gene: TRBV2; clone size: -; J gene: TRBJ2-1; D gene: TRBD2; CDR3 protein: CASRGLAVYEQFF; CDR3 DNA: TGTGCCAGCAGGGGACTAGCTGTTTATGAGCAGTTCTTC